Below, 20 T cell receptor beta chains from the same sample are listed, as sequenced in a study of OX40 agonist ivuxolimab in advanced cancers. The table came from immunoSEQ multiplex PCR; TCRdb's copy has only in-frame clones and leaves some out. The sample carries 55,000 to 80,000 clones, 75% to 95% recorded once. This sample comprised CD4+ or CD8+ T cells sorted from blood, obtained in a trial of the OX40 agonist ivuxolimab. The origin of the receptors is an adult with an advanced solid tumor such as melanoma, head and neck, liver or kidney cancer.

The gene calls are TRBV27 and TRBJ2-3; 7 nucleotides align to TRBD1. V shed 5 bases and J 2 bases; nucleotides not matched to a gene: 13. The CDR3 runs 17 residues. Per germline, CDR1 MNHEY and CDR2 SMNVEV (reference sequence). The CDR3 region has the DNA TGTGCCAGCAGTACAGTTCCTCGGGGACAGACCACAGATACGCAGTATTTT. Encoded protein: CASSTVPRGQTTDTQYF.

DNA for the CDR3: TGTGCCAGTAGTATAATAGGGACAGCCCCCTCCGGCTACACCTTC. Translating it yields CASSIIGTAPSGYTF. The V call is TRBV19, the J call TRBJ1-2, with 7 bases fitting TRBD1. The V gene end was trimmed by 2 bases and the J gene end by 8 bases; junction bases not matched to a gene: 11. CDR1 LNHDA and CDR2 SQIVND come from the germline V gene (reference sequence). This CDR3 contains 15 residues.

The chain links TRBV6-6 to TRBJ1-1; D remains ambiguous. There are 14 residues in the CDR3. V was trimmed by 0 bases and J by 1 base, leaving 6 bases between them. Germline CDR1 reads MNHNY; CDR2 reads SVGAGI (reference sequence). The CDR3 reads CASSYSEGNTEAFF. The DNA for the CDR3 is TGTGCCAGCAGTTACTCGGAGGGGAACACTGAAGCTTTCTTT.

The chain uses TRBV28 and TRBJ2-3; TRBD1 might be the D (5 bases). CDR1 is MDHEN and CDR2 is SYDVKM in the germline V gene. With 6 bases removed from V and 1 base from J, the gap between germline ends came to 11 bases. This CDR3 has 14 residues. In nucleotides, the CDR3 is TGTGCCAGCAGCCAGGGTAAGGGCACAGATACGCAGTATTTT. It codes for CASSQGKGTDTQYF.

The chain couples TRBV5-1 to TRBJ2-3, with D perhaps assigned TRBD1 or TRBD2 (5 bases each). Germline V gene sequence: CDR1 SGHRS, CDR2 YFSETQ. The V and J ends lost 1 base and 2 bases respectively, with 8 bases between them. This CDR3 is 14 amino acids long. CDR3 DNA sequence: TGCGCCAGCAGCTTGTTGGGGGACACAGATACGCAGTATTTT. Its protein is CASSLLGDTDTQYF.

The V gene is TRBV2, the J gene TRBJ2-7; 7 bases are a match to TRBD1. Germline CDR1 SNHLY, CDR2 FYNNEI. The CDR3 spans 12 residues. The J segment lost 12 bases and the V segment lost 4 bases, leaving 9 bases of the junction unmatched. CDR3 protein: CASSAILQGSYF. The CDR3 DNA reads as TGTGCCAGCAGTGCTATCTTACAGGGGTCGTACTTC.

This clone was recorded once. The chain carries TRBV2 and TRBJ2-7; D may be TRBD2 (5 bases). Germline CDR1 and CDR2: SNHLY and FYNNEI. CDR3 length equals 13 residues. Trimming left V 11 bases short and J 0 bases short, with 14 bases between. This CDR3 is CAGGGRISYEQYF. DNA for the CDR3: TGTGCCGGTGGAGGAAGAATCTCCTACGAGCAGTACTTC.

CDR3 amino acids: CAWSSPGGLNEKLFF. CDR3 coding DNA: TGTGCCTGGAGTTCGCCTGGCGGGCTCAATGAAAAACTGTTTTTT. This chain links TRBV30 with TRBJ1-4; D is ambiguous. Trimming cost V 2 bases and J 5 bases, with 15 bases left between them. The CDR3 has 15 amino acids. Germline values: CDR1 GTSNPN, CDR2 SVGIG (reference sequence). Complete variable domain (other parts from reference TRBV30 and TRBJ1-4): SQTIHQWPATLVQPVGSPLSLECTVEGTSNPNLYWYRQAAGRGLQLLFYSVGIGQISSEVPQNLSASRPQDRQFILSSKKLLLSDSGFYLCAWSSPGGLNEKLFFGSGTQLSVL.

This sequence joins TRBV15 and TRBJ2-2, with 10 bases identical to TRBD2. The V segment lost 5 bases and the J segment 1 base; nucleotides outside the gene matches: 4. In germline, CDR1 is LNHNV, CDR2 YYDKDF (reference sequence). CDR3 size: 16 residues. The CDR3 sequence is CATSPRTSGNTGELFF. CDR3 sequence (DNA): TGTGCCACCAGCCCCCGGACTAGCGGGAACACCGGGGAGCTGTTTTTT.

The chain employs TRBV7-3 and TRBJ1-5; TRBD1 matches 9 bases. V dropped 5 bases and J dropped 7; count of bases not matched to a gene: 9. The CDR3 has 15 amino acids. From germline, CDR1 is SGHTA and CDR2 FQGTGA. CDR3 DNA: TGTGCCAGCAGCGAGGGGGGACAGGGTGGACAGCCCCAGCATTTT. Residues: CASSEGGQGGQPQHF.

A single count supports this clone. The CDR3 spells CASTSREGTGELFF. The CDR3 DNA sequence: TGTGCCAGCACCTCGCGGGAGGGAACCGGGGAGCTGTTTTTT. The J gene is TRBJ2-2, the V gene TRBV6-1, with 9 positions matching TRBD2. V trimming: 7 bases; J trimming: 5 bases; junction bases outside the gene matches: 5. Germline CDR1 is MNHNS and CDR2 is SASEGT. The CDR3 loop spans 14 amino acids.

The V call is TRBV27, the J call TRBJ1-4, with unresolved D. V was pared by 2 bases and J by 1 base, with 11 bases between. Germline CDR1 reads MNHEY; CDR2 reads SMNVEV (reference sequence). The CDR3 extends over 16 amino acids. The CDR3 region is CASSLRVQKTNEKLFF. The CDR3 region has the DNA TGTGCCAGCAGTTTACGGGTACAGAAAACTAATGAAAAACTGTTTTTT.

The V and J genes are TRBV11-2 and TRBJ2-4; D not certain. The germline V gene encodes CDR1 SGHAT and CDR2 FQNNGV. This CDR3 is 13 amino acids long. Trimming left V 1 base short and J 4 bases short, with 5 bases between. The CDR3: CASSLGGKNIQYF. The CDR3 DNA reads TGTGCCAGCAGCTTAGGCGGAAAAAACATTCAGTACTTC.

The rearrangement uses TRBV10-3 and TRBJ2-2; 14 bases are a match to TRBD2. This CDR3 is built from 15 residues. Unmatched junction bases numbered 3, after V lost 6 bases and J lost 6 bases. Germline values: CDR1 ENHRY, CDR2 SYGVKD. The chain's CDR3 is CAIRGLAGDAGELFF. CDR3 in DNA: TGTGCCATCAGGGGACTAGCGGGAGACGCCGGGGAGCTGTTTTTT.

The table lists this clone with a count of one. V and J are TRBV7-6 and TRBJ2-1; perhaps TRBD1 as D (6 bases). Germline values: CDR1 SGHVS, CDR2 FNYEAQ. V shed 2 bases and J shed 0 bases, with 14 bases lying between them. The CDR3 contains 17 residues. CDR3 nucleotides: TGTGCCAGCAGCTTAAATTTTGGGGACAACTCCTACAATGAGCAGTTCTTC. This sequence encodes CASSLNFGDNSYNEQFF.

The chain joins TRBV6-5 to TRBJ1-2, with a tentative D call TRBD1 (5 bases). CDR1 is MNHEY, CDR2 SVGAGI, per germline. V was pared by 6 bases and J by 6 bases, with 17 bases between. This CDR3 has 14 residues. CDR3 nucleotides: TGTGCCAGCAGCCCCGGTGCGGGGGTTCATGGCTACACCTTC. This codes for CASSPGAGVHGYTF.

The J gene is TRBJ1-5, the V gene TRBV2; tentative D call: TRBD1 (6 bases). The CDR3 spans 15 residues. V lost 6 bases, J lost 1 base, and 13 bases lay in between. Germline V gene lookup returns CDR1 SNHLY and CDR2 FYNNEI. The CDR3 sequence: CASRFGTISNQPQHF. DNA for the CDR3: TGTGCCAGCAGATTCGGGACAATCAGCAATCAGCCCCAGCATTTT.

This rearrangement joins TRBV6-5 to TRBJ2-3; a possible D gene is TRBD2 (5 bases). V lost 1 base and J 3 bases, leaving 14 bases between the germline ends. Germline V gene data show CDR1 as MNHEY and CDR2 as SVGAGI. The CDR3 runs 16 residues. CDR3 in amino acids: CASSYLAQRWTDTQYF. CDR3 bases: TGTGCCAGCAGTTACTTGGCTCAGCGGTGGACAGATACGCAGTATTTT.

V gene TRBV28 combines with J gene TRBJ1-2; D is ambiguous. The CDR3 contains 14 residues. Germline loops: CDR1 MDHEN, CDR2 SYDVKM. V lost 6 bases, J lost 2 bases, and 13 bases lay in between. CDR3 sequence reads: CASSPTELNYGYTF. Written as DNA, the CDR3 is TGTGCCAGCAGCCCGACCGAATTAAACTATGGCTACACCTTC.

This clone was seen only once. The chain recombines TRBV6-1 with TRBJ2-3, with D maybe TRBD1 (6 bases). Trimming removed 6 bases at V and 5 bases at J, with 12 bases between. Germline-derived CDR1 and CDR2 are MNHNS and SASEGT. CDR3 length: 13 residues. CDR3 nucleotides: TGTGCCAGCAGAACTTTGACAGGAGATACGCAGTATTTT. It encodes CASRTLTGDTQYF.